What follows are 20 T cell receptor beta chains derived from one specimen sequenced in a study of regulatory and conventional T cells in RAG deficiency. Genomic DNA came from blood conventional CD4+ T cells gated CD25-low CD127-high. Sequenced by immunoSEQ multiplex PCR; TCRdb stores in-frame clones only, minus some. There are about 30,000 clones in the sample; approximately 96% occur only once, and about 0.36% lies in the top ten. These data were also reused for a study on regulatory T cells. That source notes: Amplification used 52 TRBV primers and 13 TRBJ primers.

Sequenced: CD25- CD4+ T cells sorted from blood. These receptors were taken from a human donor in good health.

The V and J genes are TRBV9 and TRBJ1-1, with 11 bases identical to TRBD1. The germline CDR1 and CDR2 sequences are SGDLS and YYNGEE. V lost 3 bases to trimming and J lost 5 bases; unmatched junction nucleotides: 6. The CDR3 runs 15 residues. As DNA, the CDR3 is TGTGCCAGCAGCGGCCGGGACAGGGGGTTGACTGAAGCTTTCTTT. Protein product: CASSGRDRGLTEAFF.

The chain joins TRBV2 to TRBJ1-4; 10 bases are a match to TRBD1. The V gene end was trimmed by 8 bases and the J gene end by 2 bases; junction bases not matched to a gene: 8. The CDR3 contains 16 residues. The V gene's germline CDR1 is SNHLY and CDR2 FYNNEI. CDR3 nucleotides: TGTGCCAGCCAACGAGACAGGGGGCAGACTAATGAAAAACTGTTTTTT. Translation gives CASQRDRGQTNEKLFF.

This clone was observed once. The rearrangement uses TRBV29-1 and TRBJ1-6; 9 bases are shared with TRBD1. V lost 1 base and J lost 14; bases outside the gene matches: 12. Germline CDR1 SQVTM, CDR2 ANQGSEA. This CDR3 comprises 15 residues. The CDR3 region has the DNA TGCAGCGTTGAAGGTCAACAGGGGGCTTTGGGGACCCTCCACTTT. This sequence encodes CSVEGQQGALGTLHF.

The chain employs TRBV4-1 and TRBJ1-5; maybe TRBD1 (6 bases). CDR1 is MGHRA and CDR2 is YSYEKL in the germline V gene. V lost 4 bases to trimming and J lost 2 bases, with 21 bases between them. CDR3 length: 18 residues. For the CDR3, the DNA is TGCGCCAGCAGCCGGAGCGGGACACCGGCAGTGGGCAATCAGCCCCAGCATTTT. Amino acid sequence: CASSRSGTPAVGNQPQHF.

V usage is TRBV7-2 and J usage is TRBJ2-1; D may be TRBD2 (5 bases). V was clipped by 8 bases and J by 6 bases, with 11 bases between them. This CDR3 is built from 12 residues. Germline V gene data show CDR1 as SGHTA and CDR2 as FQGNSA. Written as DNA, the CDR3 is TGTGCCAGCGGTTGGGGAGTCAATGAGCAGTTCTTC. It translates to CASGWGVNEQFF.

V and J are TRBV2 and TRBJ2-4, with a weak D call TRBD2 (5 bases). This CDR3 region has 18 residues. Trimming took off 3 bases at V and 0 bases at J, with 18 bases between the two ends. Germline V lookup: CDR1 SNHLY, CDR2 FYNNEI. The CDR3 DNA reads TGTGCCAGCAGTGATGCTGGTAGCGTGCTGATAGCCAAAAACATTCAGTACTTC. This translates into CASSDAGSVLIAKNIQYF.

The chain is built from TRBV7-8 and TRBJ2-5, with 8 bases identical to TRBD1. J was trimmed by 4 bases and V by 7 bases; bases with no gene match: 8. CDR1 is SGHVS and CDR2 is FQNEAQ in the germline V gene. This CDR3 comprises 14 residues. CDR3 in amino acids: CASNTQGAGETQYF. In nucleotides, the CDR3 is TGTGCCAGCAACACGCAGGGGGCCGGAGAGACCCAGTACTTC.

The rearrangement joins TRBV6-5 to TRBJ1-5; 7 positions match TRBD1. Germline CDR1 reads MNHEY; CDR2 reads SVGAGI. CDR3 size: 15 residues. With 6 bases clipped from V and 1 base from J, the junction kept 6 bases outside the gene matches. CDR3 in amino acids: CASSRGGASNQPQHF. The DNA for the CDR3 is TGTGCCAGCAGCCGAGGGGGCGCAAGCAATCAGCCCCAGCATTTT.

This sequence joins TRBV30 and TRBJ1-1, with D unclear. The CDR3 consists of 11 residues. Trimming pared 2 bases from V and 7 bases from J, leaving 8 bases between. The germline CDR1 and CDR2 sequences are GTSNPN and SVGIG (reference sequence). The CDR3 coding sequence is TGTGCCTGGAGTTACCACATTGAAGCTTTCTTT. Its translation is CAWSYHIEAFF.

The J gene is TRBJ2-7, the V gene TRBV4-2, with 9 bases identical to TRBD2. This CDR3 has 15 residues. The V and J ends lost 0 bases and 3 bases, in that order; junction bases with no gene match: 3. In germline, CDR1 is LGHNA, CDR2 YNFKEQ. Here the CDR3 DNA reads TGTGCCAGCAGCCAAGACGGCGGGGGGGTCTACGAGCAGTACTTC. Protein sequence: CASSQDGGGVYEQYF.

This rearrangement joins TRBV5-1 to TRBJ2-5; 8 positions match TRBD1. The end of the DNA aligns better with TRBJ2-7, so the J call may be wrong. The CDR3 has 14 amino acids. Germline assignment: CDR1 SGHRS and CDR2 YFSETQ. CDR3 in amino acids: CASSVQGGSYEQYF. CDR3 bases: TGCGCCAGCAGCGTACAGGGGGGTAGTTACGAGCAGTACTTC.

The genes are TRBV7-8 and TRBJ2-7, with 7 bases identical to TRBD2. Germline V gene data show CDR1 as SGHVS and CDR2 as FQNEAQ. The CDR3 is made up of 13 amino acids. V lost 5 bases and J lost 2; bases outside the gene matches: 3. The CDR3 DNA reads TGTGCCAGCAGCAGGCGGGGGACCTACGAGCAGTACTTC. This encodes CASSRRGTYEQYF.

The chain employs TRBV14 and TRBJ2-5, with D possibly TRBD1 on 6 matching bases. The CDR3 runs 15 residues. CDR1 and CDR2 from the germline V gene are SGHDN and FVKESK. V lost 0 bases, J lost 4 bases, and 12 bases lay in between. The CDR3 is CASSQDLGAGETQYF. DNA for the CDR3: TGTGCCAGCAGCCAAGATCTGGGGGCAGGAGAGACCCAGTACTTC.

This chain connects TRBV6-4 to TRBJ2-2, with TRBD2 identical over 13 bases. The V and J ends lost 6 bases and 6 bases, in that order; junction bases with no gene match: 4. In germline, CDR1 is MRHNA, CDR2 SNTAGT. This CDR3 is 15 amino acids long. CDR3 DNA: TGTGCCAGCAGGCCACTAGCGGGAGGGCCCGGGGAGCTGTTTTTT. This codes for CASRPLAGGPGELFF.

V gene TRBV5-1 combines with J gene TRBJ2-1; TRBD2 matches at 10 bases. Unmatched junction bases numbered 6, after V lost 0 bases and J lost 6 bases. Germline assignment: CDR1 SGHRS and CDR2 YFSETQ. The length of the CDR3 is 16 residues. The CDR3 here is CASSLALAGAINEQFF. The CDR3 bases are TGCGCCAGCAGCTTGGCTCTAGCGGGGGCGATCAATGAGCAGTTCTTC.

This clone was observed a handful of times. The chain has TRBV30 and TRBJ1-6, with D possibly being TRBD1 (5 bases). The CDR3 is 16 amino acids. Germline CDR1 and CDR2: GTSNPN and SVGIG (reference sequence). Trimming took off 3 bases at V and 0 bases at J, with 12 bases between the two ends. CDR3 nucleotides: TGTGCCTGGAGAGTACAGGCGAGCTCCTATAATTCACCCCTCCACTTT. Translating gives CAWRVQASSYNSPLHF.

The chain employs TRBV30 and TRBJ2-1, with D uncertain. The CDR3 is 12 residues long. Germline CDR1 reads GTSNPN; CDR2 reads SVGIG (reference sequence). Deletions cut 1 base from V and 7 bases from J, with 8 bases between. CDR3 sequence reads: CAWSEEFNEQFF. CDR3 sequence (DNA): TGTGCCTGGAGTGAAGAGTTTAATGAGCAGTTCTTC.

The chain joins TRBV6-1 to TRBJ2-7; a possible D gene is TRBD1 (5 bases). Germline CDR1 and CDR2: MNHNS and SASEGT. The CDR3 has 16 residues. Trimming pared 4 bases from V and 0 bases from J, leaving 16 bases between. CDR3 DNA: TGTGCCAGCAGTGGCTCAGCGACAGTACCCTCCTACGAGCAGTACTTC. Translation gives CASSGSATVPSYEQYF.

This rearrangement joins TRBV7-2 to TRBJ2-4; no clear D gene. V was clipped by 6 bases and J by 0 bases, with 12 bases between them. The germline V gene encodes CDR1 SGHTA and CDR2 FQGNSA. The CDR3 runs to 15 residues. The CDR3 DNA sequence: TGTGCCAGCAGTTTTAGAGGTATAGCCAAAAACATTCAGTACTTC. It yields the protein CASSFRGIAKNIQYF.

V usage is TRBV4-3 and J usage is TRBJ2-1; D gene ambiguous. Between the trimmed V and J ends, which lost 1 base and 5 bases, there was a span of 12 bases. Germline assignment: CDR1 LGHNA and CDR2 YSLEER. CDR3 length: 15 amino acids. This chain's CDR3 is CASSQAGRLNNEQFF. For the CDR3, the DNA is TGCGCCAGCAGCCAAGCCGGCAGGCTCAACAATGAGCAGTTCTTC.